This TCR beta chain derives from a study of T cells in Graves' hyperthyroidism and ophthalmopathy. The V and J ends lost 5 bases and 3 bases, in that order; junction bases with no gene match: 9. CDR1 is MDHEN, CDR2 SYDVKM, per germline. This CDR3 contains 16 residues. Regions amplified from RNA transcripts were the TCR beta CDR3 regions. The study used the HTBI primer set for a first-round RT-PCR of the TCR CDR3. In TCRdb, the multiplex PCR reads were re-called with MiXCR into one record per CDR3 protein. The table lists a few hundred thousand distinct CDR3 sequences, 18% of them singletons, with roughly 15% in the top ten. This clonotype came up many times.

What was sequenced was blood. This TCR was sampled from a woman between 40 and 55 years old with Graves' ophthalmopathy. V is TRBV28 and J is TRBJ1-3; 8 bases align to TRBD1. CDR3 nucleotide sequence: TGTGCCAGCAGTGGTTCAGGGGGCCAGCTTGGAAACACCATATATTTT. Translation: CASSGSGGQLGNTIYF.